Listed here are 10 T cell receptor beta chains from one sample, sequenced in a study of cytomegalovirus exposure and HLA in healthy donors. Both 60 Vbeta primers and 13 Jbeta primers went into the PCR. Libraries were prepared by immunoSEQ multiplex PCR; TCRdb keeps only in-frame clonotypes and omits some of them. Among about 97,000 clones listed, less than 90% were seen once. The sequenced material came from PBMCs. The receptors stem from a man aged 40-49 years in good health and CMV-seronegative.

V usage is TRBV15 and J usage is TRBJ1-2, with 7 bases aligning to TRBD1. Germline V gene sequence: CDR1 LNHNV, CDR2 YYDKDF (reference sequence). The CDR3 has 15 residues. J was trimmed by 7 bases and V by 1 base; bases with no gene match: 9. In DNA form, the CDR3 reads TGTGCCACCAGCAGAGCGGCGTCGACAGGGAGTGGCTACACCTTC. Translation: CATSRAASTGSGYTF.

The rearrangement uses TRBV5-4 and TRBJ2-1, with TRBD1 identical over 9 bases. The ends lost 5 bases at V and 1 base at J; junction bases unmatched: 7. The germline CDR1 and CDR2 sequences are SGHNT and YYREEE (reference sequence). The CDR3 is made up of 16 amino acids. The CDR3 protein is CASSLRDRVSYNEQFF. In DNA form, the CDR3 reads TGTGCCAGCAGTTTGAGGGACAGGGTTTCCTACAATGAGCAGTTCTTC.

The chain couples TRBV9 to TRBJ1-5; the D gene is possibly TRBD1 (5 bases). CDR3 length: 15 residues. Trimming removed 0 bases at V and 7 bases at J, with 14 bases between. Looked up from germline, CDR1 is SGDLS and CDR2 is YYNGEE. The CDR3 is CASSVAGRRDQPQHF. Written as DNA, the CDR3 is TGTGCCAGCAGCGTAGCTGGCAGGCGGGACCAGCCCCAGCATTTT.

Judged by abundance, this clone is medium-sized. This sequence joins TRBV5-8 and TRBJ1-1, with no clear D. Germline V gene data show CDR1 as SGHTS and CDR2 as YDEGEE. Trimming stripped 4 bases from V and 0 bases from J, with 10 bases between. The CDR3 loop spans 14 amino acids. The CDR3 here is CASSPRDMNTEAFF. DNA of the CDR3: TGTGCCAGCAGCCCTCGAGACATGAACACTGAAGCTTTCTTT.

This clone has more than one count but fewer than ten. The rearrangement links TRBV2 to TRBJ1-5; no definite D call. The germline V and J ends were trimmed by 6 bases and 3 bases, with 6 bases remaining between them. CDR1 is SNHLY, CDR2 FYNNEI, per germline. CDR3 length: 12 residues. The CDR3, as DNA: TGTGCCAGCAGGTTACTCAATCAGCCCCAGCATTTT. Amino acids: CASRLLNQPQHF. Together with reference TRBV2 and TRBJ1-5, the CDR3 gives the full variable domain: EPEVTQTPSHQVTQMGQEVILRCVPISNHLYFYWYRQILGQKVEFLVSFYNNEISEKSEIFDDQFSVERPDGSNFTLKIRSTKLEDSAMYFCASRLLNQPQHFGDGTRLSIL.

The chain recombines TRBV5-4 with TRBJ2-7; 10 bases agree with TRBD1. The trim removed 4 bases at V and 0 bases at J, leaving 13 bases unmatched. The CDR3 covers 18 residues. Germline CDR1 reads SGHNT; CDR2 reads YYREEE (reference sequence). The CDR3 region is CASSLRPGTGVYSYEQYF. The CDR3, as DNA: TGTGCCAGCAGCCTTCGTCCCGGGACAGGGGTCTACTCCTACGAGCAGTACTTC. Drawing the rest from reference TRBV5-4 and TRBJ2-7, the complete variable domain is ETGVTQSPTHLIKTRGQQVTLRCSSQSGHNTVSWYQQALGQGPQFIFQYYREEENGRGNFPPRFSGLQFPNYSSELNVNALELDDSALYLCASSLRPGTGVYSYEQYFGPGTRLTVT.

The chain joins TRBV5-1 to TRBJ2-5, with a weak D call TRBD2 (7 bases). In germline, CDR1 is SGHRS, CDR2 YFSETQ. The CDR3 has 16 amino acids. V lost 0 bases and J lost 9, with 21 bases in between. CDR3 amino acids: CASSLAGAGAPLAQYF. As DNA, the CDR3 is TGCGCCAGCAGCTTGGCCGGGGCGGGGGCCCCTCTGGCCCAGTACTTC.

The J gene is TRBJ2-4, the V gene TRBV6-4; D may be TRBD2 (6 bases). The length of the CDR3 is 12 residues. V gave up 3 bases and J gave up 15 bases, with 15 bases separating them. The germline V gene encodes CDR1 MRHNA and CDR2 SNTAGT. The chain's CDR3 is CASSDSAGHRYF. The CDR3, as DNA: TGTGCCAGCAGTGATTCGGCGGGGCATAGGTACTTC.

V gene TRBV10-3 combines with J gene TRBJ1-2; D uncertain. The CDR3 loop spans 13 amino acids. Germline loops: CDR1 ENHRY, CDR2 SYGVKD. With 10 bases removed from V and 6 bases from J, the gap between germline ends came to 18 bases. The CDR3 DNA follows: TGTGCCAACACACGTACGTTATCTGATGGCTACACCTTC. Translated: CANTRTLSDGYTF.

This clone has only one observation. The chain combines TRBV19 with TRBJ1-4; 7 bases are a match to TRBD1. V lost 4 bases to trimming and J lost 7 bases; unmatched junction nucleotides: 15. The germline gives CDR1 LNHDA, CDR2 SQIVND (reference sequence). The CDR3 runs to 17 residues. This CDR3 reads CASSRQGISGLGEKLFF. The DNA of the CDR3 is TGTGCCAGTAGTAGACAGGGTATTTCGGGGCTTGGTGAAAAACTGTTTTTT.